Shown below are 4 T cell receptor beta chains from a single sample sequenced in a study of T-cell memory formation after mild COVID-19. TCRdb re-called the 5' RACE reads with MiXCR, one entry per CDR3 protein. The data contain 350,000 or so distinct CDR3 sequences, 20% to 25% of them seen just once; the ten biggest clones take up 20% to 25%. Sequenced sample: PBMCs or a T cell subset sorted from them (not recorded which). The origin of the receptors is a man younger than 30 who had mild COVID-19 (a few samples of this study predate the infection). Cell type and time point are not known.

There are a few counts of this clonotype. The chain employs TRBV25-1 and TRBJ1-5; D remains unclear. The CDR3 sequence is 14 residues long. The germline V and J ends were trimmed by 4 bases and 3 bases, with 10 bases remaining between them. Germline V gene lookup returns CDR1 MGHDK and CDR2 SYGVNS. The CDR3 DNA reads TGTGCCAGCAGTGGGGCAGGATTCAATCAGCCCCAGCATTTT. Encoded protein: CASSGAGFNQPQHF.

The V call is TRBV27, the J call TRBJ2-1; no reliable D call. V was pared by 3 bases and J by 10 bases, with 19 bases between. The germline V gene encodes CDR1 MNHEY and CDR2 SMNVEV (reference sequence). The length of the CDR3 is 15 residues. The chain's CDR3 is CASSLGARRAEEQFF. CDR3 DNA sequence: TGTGCCAGCAGTTTGGGCGCGAGGCGCGCGGAGGAGCAGTTCTTC.

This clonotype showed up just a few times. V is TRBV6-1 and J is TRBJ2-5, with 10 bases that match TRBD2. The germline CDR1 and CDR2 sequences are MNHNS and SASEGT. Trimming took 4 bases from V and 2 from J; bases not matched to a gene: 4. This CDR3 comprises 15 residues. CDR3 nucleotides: TGTGCCAGCAGTGTTAGCGGGGGGATTCAAGAGACCCAGTACTTC. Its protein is CASSVSGGIQETQYF.

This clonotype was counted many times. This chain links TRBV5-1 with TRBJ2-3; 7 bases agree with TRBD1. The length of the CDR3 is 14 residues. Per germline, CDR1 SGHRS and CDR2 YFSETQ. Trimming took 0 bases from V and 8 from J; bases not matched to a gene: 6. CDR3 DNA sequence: TGCGCCAGCAGCTTGGGACAGGGAGTTAGTACGCAGTATTTT. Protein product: CASSLGQGVSTQYF.